These 23 T cell receptor beta chains came from one sample sequenced in a study of blood T cell repertoires in COVID-19 (TCRdb year 2020). The library relied on the immunoSEQ multiplex PCR assay. TCRdb holds this immuneACCESS table with in-frame rearrangements only. Some clones are missing; in checked studies, unresolved V genes explain under half, and the rest has no known cause. Counted in this sample were some 240,000 clones; roughly 84% of them appeared once. The ten largest clones capture around 1.5% of the sample. Sample: peripheral blood. The receptors derive from a woman in her thirties or forties who had recovered from COVID-19.

The chain combines TRBV4-3 with TRBJ1-2; 8 positions match TRBD1. This CDR3 spans 18 amino acids. Germline V gene lookup returns CDR1 LGHNA and CDR2 YSLEER. The V gene end was trimmed by 0 bases and the J gene end by 4 bases; junction bases not matched to a gene: 13. CDR3 nucleotides: TGCGCCAGCAGCCAAGATGGCCAGGGGGCCCTACGGAGCTATGGCTACACCTTC. Its translation is CASSQDGQGALRSYGYTF.

The V call is TRBV14, the J call TRBJ2-3; TRBD1 might be the D (6 bases). CDR1 and CDR2 (germline): SGHDN, FVKESK. Trimming pared 4 bases from V and 3 bases from J, leaving 14 bases between. The CDR3 is 15 amino acids. This chain's CDR3 is CASSPIRGLTDTQYF. CDR3 bases: TGTGCCAGCAGCCCTATCAGGGGTCTGACAGATACGCAGTATTTT. Full variable domain (remainder filled in from reference TRBV14 and TRBJ2-3): EAGVTQFPSHSVIEKGQTVTLRCDPISGHDNLYWYRRVMGKEIKFLLHFVKESKQDESGMPNNRFLAERTGGTYSTLKVQPAELEDSGVYFCASSPIRGLTDTQYFGPGTRLTVL.

The CDR3 DNA follows: TGTGCCAGCAGCTTAATCGGAGGTCATGGGGGCGCGGGCGAGCAGTACTTC. Translating gives CASSLIGGHGGAGEQYF. The chain combines TRBV7-2 with TRBJ2-7, with D tentatively TRBD1 (6 bases). Trimming removed 2 bases from V and 6 bases from J, with 23 bases in between. The germline V gene encodes CDR1 SGHTA and CDR2 FQGNSA. The CDR3 runs to 17 residues.

The J gene is TRBJ2-7, the V gene TRBV5-6, with no clear D. V was shortened by 3 bases and J by 2 bases, with 6 bases between the two germline ends. The CDR3 extends over 12 amino acids. From germline, CDR1 is SGHDT and CDR2 YYEEEE. This chain's CDR3 is CASSSYTYEQYF. In nucleotides, the CDR3 is TGTGCCAGCAGCTCTTACACCTACGAGCAGTACTTC.

The gene calls are TRBV30 and TRBJ2-4; no firm D call. The CDR3 covers 14 residues. With 1 base removed from V and 7 bases from J, the gap between germline ends came to 14 bases. The germline V gene encodes CDR1 GTSNPN and CDR2 SVGIG (reference sequence). CDR3 loop: CAWSASLFENIQYF. The CDR3, as DNA: TGTGCCTGGAGTGCCTCCCTATTTGAGAACATTCAGTACTTC. Combining the CDR3 with reference TRBV30 and TRBJ2-4 gives the whole variable domain SQTIHQWPATLVQPVGSPLSLECTVEGTSNPNLYWYRQAAGRGLQLLFYSVGIGQISSEVPQNLSASRPQDRQFILSSKKLLLSDSGFYLCAWSASLFENIQYFGAGTRLSVL.

This clone has only one observation. The chain links TRBV5-1 to TRBJ2-5, with 7 bases lining up with TRBD2. The junction had 9 bases not matched to a gene; V was cut back by 3 bases and J by 1 base. This CDR3 region has 16 residues. The germline gives CDR1 SGHRS, CDR2 YFSETQ. The CDR3: CASSSILAGLQETQYF. The CDR3 bases are TGCGCCAGCAGCTCGATCTTAGCGGGCCTCCAAGAGACCCAGTACTTC.

This sequence joins TRBV4-3 and TRBJ1-1; D call uncertain. CDR1 is LGHNA, CDR2 YSLEER, per germline. CDR3 length equals 15 residues. Trimming stripped 5 bases from V and 2 bases from J, with 15 bases between. CDR3 protein: CASSEGRRVNTEAFF. The DNA of the CDR3 is TGCGCCAGCAGCGAAGGACGGAGAGTTAACACTGAAGCTTTCTTT.

The gene calls are TRBV7-2 and TRBJ1-5, with 8 nucleotides matching TRBD1. The CDR3 has 14 residues. V dropped 6 bases and J dropped 7; count of bases not matched to a gene: 8. Germline assignment: CDR1 SGHTA and CDR2 FQGNSA. The CDR3 loop reads CASSIQGEGQPQHF. DNA for the CDR3: TGTGCCAGCAGTATACAGGGGGAGGGCCAGCCCCAGCATTTT.

This chain links TRBV9 with TRBJ1-2; D gene uncertain. This CDR3 has 15 amino acids. Germline-derived CDR1 and CDR2 are SGDLS and YYNGEE. V was trimmed by 0 bases and J by 8 bases, leaving 17 bases between them. DNA for the CDR3: TGTGCCAGCAGCGTAGGGTGGGAGACCTCGGGCGGCTACACCTTC. Amino acids: CASSVGWETSGGYTF.

The rearrangement joins TRBV7-2 to TRBJ2-2; 13 bases match TRBD2. The CDR3 has 17 residues. The J segment lost 5 bases and the V segment lost 5 bases, leaving 8 bases of the junction unmatched. Germline V gives CDR1 SGHTA, CDR2 FQGNSA. The CDR3 sequence: CASSTRTSGGGTGELFF. In DNA form, the CDR3 reads TGTGCCAGCAGCACCCGGACTAGCGGGGGAGGGACCGGGGAGCTGTTTTTT.

This chain uses TRBV7-8 with TRBJ1-2; 9 nucleotides align to TRBD1. Losses at the gene ends were 5 bases for V and 5 bases for J; bases not matched to a gene: 9. This CDR3 contains 15 residues. Germline V gene sequence: CDR1 SGHVS, CDR2 FQNEAQ. The CDR3 coding sequence is TGTGCCAGCAGCCGATCCGGGACAGGGTGGTATGGCTACACCTTC. It is translated as CASSRSGTGWYGYTF.

The rearrangement uses TRBV18 and TRBJ2-7, with TRBD2 identical over 7 bases. Germline assignment: CDR1 KGHSH and CDR2 LQKENI. The CDR3 is 16 amino acids. J lost 9 bases, V lost 3 bases, and 17 bases had no gene match. The CDR3 loop reads CASSPGGSSGGIAQYF. In nucleotides, the CDR3 is TGTGCCAGCTCACCCGGGGGTTCGTCGGGGGGTATTGCGCAGTACTTC.

This rearrangement joins TRBV27 to TRBJ1-2; TRBD1 is a possible D gene (5 bases). The CDR3 sequence is 13 residues long. Trimming cost V 6 bases and J 4 bases, with 12 bases left between them. Germline V gene sequence: CDR1 MNHEY, CDR2 SMNVEV (reference sequence). The CDR3 DNA reads TGTGCCAGCAGCTTTCAGGGCTTCTATGGCTACACCTTC. This sequence encodes CASSFQGFYGYTF.

The genes are TRBV4-3 and TRBJ1-3, with a tentative D call TRBD1 (5 bases). CDR3 length: 17 residues. The V end lost 1 base, the J end lost 4 bases, and 17 bases lay between the germline ends. From germline, CDR1 is LGHNA and CDR2 YSLEER. CDR3 loop: CASSQVQGGELGNTIYF. In DNA, the CDR3 is TGCGCCAGCAGCCAAGTTCAGGGAGGTGAACTGGGAAACACCATATATTTT.

This clone is a singleton in its sample. The J gene is TRBJ1-4, the V gene TRBV14; no firm D call. CDR3 size: 15 residues. With 5 bases removed from V and 4 bases from J, the gap between germline ends came to 14 bases. Germline-derived CDR1 and CDR2 are SGHDN and FVKESK. The CDR3 coding sequence is TGTGCCAGCAGCACCAAGGCGGGTTTTAATGAAAAACTGTTTTTT. Protein sequence: CASSTKAGFNEKLFF.

The chain is built from TRBV6-5 and TRBJ2-7; 9 nucleotides line up with TRBD1. The V gene's germline CDR1 is MNHEY and CDR2 SVGAGI. The V segment lost 8 bases and the J segment 6 bases; nucleotides outside the gene matches: 11. The CDR3 consists of 14 residues. The CDR3 DNA is TGTGCCAGCCGGGGGGACAGGGTTTTCGGCGAGCAGTACTTC. It specifies CASRGDRVFGEQYF.

The CDR3 loop reads CASSEGQGLYNEQFF. CDR3 DNA: TGTGCCAGCAGCGAGGGACAGGGATTATACAATGAGCAGTTCTTC. The V gene is TRBV9, the J gene TRBJ2-1; 9 bases are a match to TRBD1. J was trimmed by 4 bases and V by 3 bases; bases with no gene match: 5. The CDR3 has 15 residues. Germline values: CDR1 SGDLS, CDR2 YYNGEE.

The chain couples TRBV4-1 to TRBJ1-4; 8 bases line up with TRBD1. The CDR3 consists of 15 residues. The J segment lost 10 bases and the V segment lost 2 bases, leaving 9 bases of the junction unmatched. Germline CDR1 is MGHRA and CDR2 is YSYEKL. DNA for the CDR3: TGCGCCAGCAGCCAACCGGACAGGGATCTGGGAAAACTGTTTTTT. As protein: CASSQPDRDLGKLFF.

This clone was seen a single time. This chain joins TRBV4-3 and TRBJ2-7, with D possibly being TRBD1 (5 bases). Germline lookup yields CDR1 LGHNA and CDR2 YSLEER. The CDR3 contains 16 residues. Deletions cut 0 bases from V and 1 base from J, with 13 bases between. The CDR3 is CASSQDIRQGSYEQYF. For the CDR3, the DNA is TGCGCCAGCAGCCAAGATATACGGCAGGGTTCCTACGAGCAGTACTTC.

The chain links TRBV6-5 to TRBJ1-5; D call uncertain. Germline V lookup: CDR1 MNHEY, CDR2 SVGAGI. Deletions cut 6 bases from V and 2 bases from J, with 8 bases between. The CDR3 totals 13 residues. The CDR3 DNA is TGTGCCAGCAGAGTGTTAGGCAATCAGCCCCAGCATTTT. It specifies CASRVLGNQPQHF.

The chain recombines TRBV10-3 with TRBJ1-1; D might be TRBD1 (5 bases). From germline, CDR1 is ENHRY and CDR2 SYGVKD. The CDR3 has 16 amino acids. V was cut by 0 bases and J by 4 bases, with 15 bases left in between. The chain's CDR3 is CAISESRKGLGTEAFF. DNA for the CDR3: TGTGCCATCAGTGAGTCGAGGAAGGGGCTTGGCACTGAAGCTTTCTTT.

This clone was recorded a few times. The gene calls are TRBV9 and TRBJ1-1; unclear D gene. Between the trimmed V and J ends, which lost 0 bases and 1 base, there was a span of 10 bases. CDR3 length: 15 residues. Germline CDR1 reads SGDLS; CDR2 reads YYNGEE. In DNA, the CDR3 is TGTGCCAGCAGCGTAGACAGTTATACGAACACTGAAGCTTTCTTT. Protein: CASSVDSYTNTEAFF.

The rearrangement joins TRBV10-3 to TRBJ2-2, with 8 bases matching TRBD2. The germline V gene has CDR1 ENHRY and CDR2 SYGVKD. V lost 0 bases and J lost 1; bases outside the gene matches: 1. The CDR3 spans 16 residues. The CDR3 sequence: CAISESLAGNTGELFF. DNA of the CDR3: TGTGCCATCAGTGAGTCTCTAGCGGGGAACACCGGGGAGCTGTTTTTT.